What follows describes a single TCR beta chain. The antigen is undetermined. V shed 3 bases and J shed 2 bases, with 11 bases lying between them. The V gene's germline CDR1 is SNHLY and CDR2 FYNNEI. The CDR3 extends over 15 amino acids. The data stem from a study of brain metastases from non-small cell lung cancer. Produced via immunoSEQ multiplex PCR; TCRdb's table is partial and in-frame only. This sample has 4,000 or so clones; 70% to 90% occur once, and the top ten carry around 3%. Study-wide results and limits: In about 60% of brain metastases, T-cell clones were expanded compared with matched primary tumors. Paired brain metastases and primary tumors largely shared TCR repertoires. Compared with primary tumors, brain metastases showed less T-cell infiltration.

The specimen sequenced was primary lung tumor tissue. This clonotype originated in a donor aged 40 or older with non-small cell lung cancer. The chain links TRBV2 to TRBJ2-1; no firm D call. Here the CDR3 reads CASSDSVMAYNEQFF. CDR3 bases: TGTGCCAGCAGTGACAGCGTAATGGCCTACAATGAGCAGTTCTTC.